These 25 T cell receptor beta chains were sequenced from one sample in a study of blood T cell repertoires in COVID-19. Measured with immunoSEQ multiplex PCR; TCRdb has only the in-frame clones, and not every one. The table lists approximately 88,000 clones, around nine tenths of them singletons. What was sequenced was peripheral blood. These receptors all stem from a woman aged 50 to 60 in a cohort sampled during active COVID-19.

V gene TRBV9 combines with J gene TRBJ2-3, with 8 bases matching TRBD2. The ends lost 0 bases at V and 2 bases at J; junction bases unmatched: 5. The germline V gene has CDR1 SGDLS and CDR2 YYNGEE. This CDR3 spans 16 amino acids. The chain's CDR3 is CASSVGSGGYTDTQYF. In nucleotides, the CDR3 is TGTGCCAGCAGCGTAGGCAGCGGGGGCTACACAGATACGCAGTATTTT.

The chain employs TRBV9 and TRBJ1-3; D uncertain. CDR1 and CDR2 from the germline V gene are SGDLS and YYNGEE. The CDR3 sequence is 14 residues long. Trimming cost V 0 bases and J 0 bases, with 4 bases left between them. The CDR3 reads CASSVDTSGNTIYF. The CDR3 DNA reads TGTGCCAGCAGCGTAGACACCTCTGGAAACACCATATATTTT.

V and J are TRBV3-1 (or the pseudogene TRBV3-2) and TRBJ1-6; D might be TRBD1 (5 bases). In germline, CDR1 is LGHDT, CDR2 YNNKEL (reference sequence). The CDR3 sequence is 15 residues long. V dropped 4 bases and J dropped 8 bases, with 15 bases sitting between them. CDR3 DNA sequence: TGTGCCAGCAGCCTCAACGGCGGGGGGGATTCACCCCTCCACTTT. Amino acids: CASSLNGGGDSPLHF.

The chain carries TRBV19 and TRBJ1-1; D might be TRBD1 (6 bases). This CDR3 spans 13 amino acids. V lost 8 bases and J lost 1, with 11 bases in between. Germline V gives CDR1 LNHDA, CDR2 SQIVND (reference sequence). The CDR3 reads CASAGAGNTEAFF. For the CDR3, the DNA is TGTGCCAGTGCAGGGGCTGGGAACACTGAAGCTTTCTTT. Supplemented by reference TRBV19 and TRBJ1-1, the full variable domain reads DGGITQSPKYLFRKEGQNVTLSCEQNLNHDAMYWYRQDPGQGLRLIYYSQIVNDFQKGDIAEGYSVSREKKESFPLTVTSAQKNPTAFYLCASAGAGNTEAFFGQGTRLTVV.

The chain is built from TRBV12-3 or TRBV12-4 and TRBJ2-7; D might be TRBD2 (5 bases). The germline V and J ends were trimmed by 10 bases and 6 bases, with 19 bases remaining between them. The CDR3 is 13 residues long. CDR3 loop: CATSVGLAGEQYF. CDR3 DNA sequence: TGTGCCACCTCAGTGGGCCTGGCGGGCGAGCAGTACTTC.

The chain links TRBV3-1 (or the pseudogene TRBV3-2) to TRBJ1-1; D uncertain. Looked up from germline, CDR1 is LGHDT and CDR2 is YNNKEL (reference sequence). This CDR3 has 14 amino acids. Trimming took off 6 bases at V and 2 bases at J, with 13 bases between the two ends. The CDR3 DNA reads as TGTGCCAGCAGGACTGAGGAGAAAAACACTGAAGCTTTCTTT. It translates to CASRTEEKNTEAFF.

The chain combines TRBV6-2 or TRBV6-3 with TRBJ1-1; D gene ambiguous. V was trimmed by 6 bases and J by 7 bases, leaving 12 bases between them. Per the germline V gene, CDR1 is MNHEY and CDR2 is SVGEGT. The CDR3 has 12 amino acids. The CDR3 loop reads CASSLVGFEAFF. In DNA, the CDR3 is TGTGCCAGCAGCCTCGTGGGCTTTGAAGCTTTCTTT.

The V call is TRBV11-2, the J call TRBJ1-2; a weak D match, TRBD1 (6 bases). CDR1 is SGHAT and CDR2 is FQNNGV in the germline V gene. Trimming pared 10 bases from V and 2 bases from J, leaving 23 bases between. CDR3 length: 16 amino acids. CDR3 amino acids: CATQRRRGRVNYGYTF. The CDR3, as DNA: TGTGCCACCCAACGTCGGCGGGGGCGGGTGAACTATGGCTACACCTTC.

CDR3 in amino acids: CASSKQTGRGAFF. CDR3 nucleotides: TGTGCCAGCAGCAAACAGACAGGGAGAGGAGCTTTCTTT. V is TRBV7-9 and J is TRBJ1-1, with 7 bases aligning to TRBD1. The CDR3 totals 13 residues. Germline V gene data show CDR1 as SEHNR and CDR2 as FQNEAQ (reference sequence). With 5 bases clipped from V and 10 bases from J, the junction kept 10 bases outside the gene matches.

This sequence joins TRBV18 and TRBJ1-1; a possible D gene is TRBD1 (5 bases). CDR1 is KGHSH, CDR2 LQKENI, per germline. Trimming shortened V by 5 bases and J by 1 base, and 14 bases separated the two germline ends. The CDR3 covers 15 residues. The chain's CDR3 is CASSRQTQGNTEAFF. CDR3 coding DNA: TGTGCCAGCTCAAGGCAAACCCAGGGGAACACTGAAGCTTTCTTT.

The chain carries TRBV29-1 and TRBJ1-3; D possibly corresponds to TRBD1 (6 bases). Germline-derived CDR1 and CDR2 are SQVTM and ANQGSEA. V was trimmed by 7 bases and J by 3 bases, leaving 13 bases between them. This CDR3 has 13 residues. The CDR3 loop is CSASGGLGNTIYF. As DNA, the CDR3 is TGCAGCGCATCGGGGGGGCTTGGAAACACCATATATTTT.

J is TRBJ1-6 and V is TRBV5-1, with 9 bases that match TRBD1. The J segment lost 11 bases and the V segment lost 5 bases, leaving 11 bases of the junction unmatched. The CDR3 spans 15 residues. Germline V gene data show CDR1 as SGHRS and CDR2 as YFSETQ. The CDR3, as DNA: TGCGCCAGCAGATCTCGGGACAGGGCGTTTACACCCCTCCACTTT. Amino acids: CASRSRDRAFTPLHF.

The chain joins TRBV27 to TRBJ1-4, with unresolved D. Germline V CDR1 and CDR2: MNHEY, SMNVEV (reference sequence). Trimming pared 4 bases from V and 6 bases from J, leaving 15 bases between. CDR3 length: 15 amino acids. CDR3 DNA: TGTGCCAGCAGTTCAGACGGAGCGCCTTATGAAAAACTGTTTTTT. Translating gives CASSSDGAPYEKLFF. The whole variable domain, remainder taken from reference TRBV27 and TRBJ1-4, is EAQVTQNPRYLITVTGKKLTVTCSQNMNHEYMSWYRQDPGLGLRQIYYSMNVEVTDKGDVPEGYKVSRKEKRNFPLILESPSPNQTSLYFCASSSDGAPYEKLFFGSGTQLSVL.

This rearrangement joins TRBV6-6 to TRBJ2-7; D perhaps matches TRBD2 (5 bases). The V end was cut by 0 bases, the J end by 2 bases, with 8 bases between. The CDR3 covers 14 residues. Germline V gene data show CDR1 as MNHNY and CDR2 as SVGAGI (reference sequence). The CDR3 protein is CASSYSGGPYEQYF. CDR3 DNA: TGTGCCAGCAGTTACTCGGGCGGGCCCTACGAGCAGTACTTC.

The chain recombines TRBV3-1 (or the pseudogene TRBV3-2) with TRBJ2-5; TRBD2 might be the D (6 bases). V was cut by 1 base and J by 4 bases, with 16 bases left in between. Germline V CDR1 and CDR2: LGHDT, YNNKEL (reference sequence). The CDR3 sequence is 16 residues long. CDR3 sequence (DNA): TGTGCCAGCAGCCAAGCTGTGGGAGGAGGGCCAGAGACCCAGTACTTC. Protein sequence: CASSQAVGGGPETQYF.

The chain recombines TRBV27 with TRBJ2-4, with a tentative D call TRBD1 (6 bases). V lost 5 bases to trimming and J lost 0 bases, with 17 bases between them. Germline assignment: CDR1 MNHEY and CDR2 SMNVEV (reference sequence). The CDR3 extends over 17 amino acids. The CDR3 is CASSNYRGRGAKNIQYF. CDR3 DNA: TGTGCCAGCAGTAATTATCGGGGCAGGGGAGCCAAAAACATTCAGTACTTC.

A few counts support this clone. This chain links TRBV7-2 with TRBJ1-3, with 10 bases fitting TRBD1. The CDR3 contains 19 residues. Germline lookup yields CDR1 SGHTA and CDR2 FQGNSA. V gave up 5 bases and J gave up 0 bases; unmatched junction bases: 13. The CDR3 loop is CASSPAWGQGTISGNTIYF. CDR3 nucleotide sequence: TGTGCCAGCAGCCCAGCCTGGGGACAGGGGACGATCTCTGGAAACACCATATATTTT.

This chain joins TRBV7-3 and TRBJ2-1, with 11 bases matching TRBD2. Germline V lookup: CDR1 SGHTA, CDR2 FQGTGA. V shed 3 bases and J 3 bases; nucleotides not matched to a gene: 4. This CDR3 is built from 16 residues. The chain's CDR3 is CASSFSGGAIYNEQFF. As DNA, the CDR3 is TGTGCCAGCAGCTTTAGCGGGGGGGCCATCTACAATGAGCAGTTCTTC.

CDR3 in amino acids: CASSLGRRAEQYF. DNA of the CDR3: TGCGCCAGCAGTTTAGGGAGGAGGGCCGAGCAGTACTTC. The chain joins TRBV10-2 to TRBJ2-7; tentative D call: TRBD2 (6 bases). V dropped 5 bases and J dropped 6 bases, with 14 bases sitting between them. The germline V gene has CDR1 WSHSY and CDR2 SAAADI. This CDR3 is 13 amino acids long.

The chain couples TRBV28 to TRBJ2-7, with 9 bases that match TRBD1. This CDR3 region has 16 residues. CDR1 MDHEN and CDR2 SYDVKM come from the germline V gene. V was clipped by 2 bases and J by 5 bases; unmatched bases: 10. The CDR3 spells CASSLSGFNRGHEQYF. CDR3 nucleotide sequence: TGTGCCAGCAGTTTAAGCGGGTTCAACAGGGGGCACGAGCAGTACTTC.

This clone was observed a handful of times. The chain employs TRBV24-1 and TRBJ2-1; 9 bases match TRBD1. Trimming took 3 bases from V and 6 from J; bases not matched to a gene: 14. The germline CDR1 and CDR2 sequences are KGHDR and SFDVKD. The CDR3 sequence is 18 residues long. The DNA of the CDR3 is TGTGCCACCAGTGATCCCTCGGGACAGGGAGCGTCGGGCAATGAGCAGTTCTTC. It translates to CATSDPSGQGASGNEQFF.

V usage is TRBV5-4 and J usage is TRBJ2-7; 11 bases agree with TRBD2. This CDR3 region has 16 residues. V trimming: 5 bases; J trimming: 0 bases; junction bases outside the gene matches: 7. Germline CDR1 reads SGHNT; CDR2 reads YYREEE (reference sequence). The CDR3 DNA reads as TGTGCCAGCAGTGGACTAGCGGGTACGATCTCCTACGAGCAGTACTTC. Translated: CASSGLAGTISYEQYF. The complete variable domain, with remaining parts taken from reference TRBV5-4 and TRBJ2-7, reads ETGVTQSPTHLIKTRGQQVTLRCSSQSGHNTVSWYQQALGQGPQFIFQYYREEENGRGNFPPRFSGLQFPNYSSELNVNALELDDSALYLCASSGLAGTISYEQYFGPGTRLTVT.

The V gene is TRBV6-5, the J gene TRBJ2-5, with 8 bases that match TRBD2. The CDR3 has 15 amino acids. Germline V gives CDR1 MNHEY, CDR2 SVGAGI. Trimming took 8 bases from V and 5 from J; bases not matched to a gene: 13. The CDR3 DNA sequence: TGTGCCAGCTCCTCCGGCGGGGGGCCGCAGGAGACCCAGTACTTC. Protein: CASSSGGGPQETQYF.

This chain joins TRBV2 and TRBJ1-2, with a weak D call TRBD1 (5 bases). This CDR3 contains 16 residues. Germline V CDR1 and CDR2: SNHLY, FYNNEI. Trimming removed 5 bases from V and 4 bases from J, with 20 bases in between. The CDR3 nucleotides read TGTGCCAGCAGTTATCAGGGTACAGTCGGCTCCTATGGCTACACCTTC. Translation gives CASSYQGTVGSYGYTF. Full variable domain (remainder filled in from reference TRBV2 and TRBJ1-2): EPEVTQTPSHQVTQMGQEVILRCVPISNHLYFYWYRQILGQKVEFLVSFYNNEISEKSEIFDDQFSVERPDGSNFTLKIRSTKLEDSAMYFCASSYQGTVGSYGYTFGSGTRLTVV.

The gene calls are TRBV7-9 and TRBJ1-6; 8 bases agree with TRBD1. J lost 10 bases, V lost 4 bases, and 6 bases had no gene match. Germline V lookup: CDR1 SEHNR, CDR2 FQNEAQ (reference sequence). There are 14 residues in the CDR3. CDR3 sequence reads: CASSSGQGVSPLHF. The DNA of the CDR3 is TGTGCCAGCAGCTCCGGACAGGGTGTCTCACCCCTCCACTTT. The variable domain in full, with the rest retrieved from reference TRBV7-9 and TRBJ1-6, is DTGVSQNPRHKITKRGQNVTFRCDPISEHNRLYWYRQTLGQGPEFLTYFQNEAQLEKSRLLSDRFSAERPKGSFSTLEIQRTEQGDSAMYLCASSSGQGVSPLHFGNGTRLTVT.